The TCR beta chain under discussion was sequenced for a study of Ad26.COV2.S vaccination and SARS-CoV-2 variants (dated by TCRdb to the early 2020s). Regarding the research as a whole: Vaccine-arm donors were drawn from COV1001, a multicentre, randomized, double-blind, placebo-controlled phase I-IIa trial of Ad26.COV2.S in healthy adults. Ad26.COV2.S was administered intramuscularly at a dose of 5x10^10 or 1x10^11 viral particles, either as one shot or as two shots given 56 days apart. The TCR-sequenced set comprised approximately 30 samples: roughly 19 Ad26.COV2.S vaccine recipients, 5 placebo recipients and 8 SARS-CoV-2 convalescent individuals. Trial participants were randomized into five groups of five: low-dose or high-dose Ad26.COV2.S given once or twice, or placebo on both occasions. TCRbeta repertoire sequencing was used to assess the specificity and breadth of SARS-CoV-2-reactive T cell receptors after Ad26.COV2.S vaccination. Investigators remained blinded to trial group allocation during experiments and outcome assessment. The paper's findings and limits, for the study overall: It was noted by the authors that total T cell responses may have been underestimated by the TCR breadth and depth analyses. Higher spike-specific TCR breadth was observed in Ad26.COV2.S recipients than in placebo recipients (P = 0.0014). Comparable non-spike TCR breadth was observed between vaccine and placebo recipients, consistent with only spike being contained in the vaccine. After vaccination, spike-specific CD8+ and CD4+ T cell responses were reported to show substantial breadth. The study lacked the statistical power to compare responses across vaccine doses or regimens.

Taken from the germline V gene, the CDR1 and CDR2 loops are SGHTA and FQGNSA. After removal of 2 bases from V and 4 bases from J, the junction retains 4 bases not matched to a gene. The CDR3 runs 15 amino acids, cysteine and phenylalanine included. The kept DNA is CDR3 alone, 45 bases in frame from the first base. This clone was recorded a few times. What this receptor recognizes is not known. No much larger clonotype is one base removed from it; base qualities were not supplied. Reading the label with the study, this specimen's treatment or condition is: over 15 received Ad26.COV2.S at low or high dose, single or two shots; about five received placebo; per-sample allocation not given. For vaccine and placebo recipients, the sequenced repertoires came from samples collected on day 63 after the first injection. In Cohort 1b, 20 to 25 adults aged 18-55 years were enrolled at a single site in Boston, USA, between 29 July and 7 August 2020. Ad26.COV2.S was a replication-incompetent adenovirus type 26 vector expressing a prefusion-stabilized SARS-CoV-2 spike protein from the original Wuhan strain.

TCRbeta CDR3 regions were sequenced with the immunoSEQ Assay. After extraction, genomic DNA underwent amplification by bias-controlled multiplex PCR, followed by high-throughput sequencing. For the original study's pipeline: To quantify the absolute abundance of every unique TCRbeta CDR3 region, sequences were collapsed and filtered. T cell fraction was estimated by normalizing TCRbeta template counts to usable DNA, with usable DNA measured through amplification of reference genes found in all nucleated cells. Repertoire TCRs were annotated as SARS-CoV-2-specific by exact matching of V gene, CDR3 amino acid sequence and J gene to a known reactive TCR set. The reference SARS-CoV-2 TCR set came from MIRA and was filtered for enrichment in COVID-19-positive ImmuneCODE repertoires, removing public or cross-reactive TCRs. Based on the MIRA antigens, annotated TCRs were further analysed at the level of specific ORF or position within ORF. Depth was the summed frequency of annotated unique rearrangements, while breadth was defined as annotated unique rearrangements over total unique productive rearrangements. Group comparisons of TCR breadth used two-sided Wilcoxon rank-sum tests. TCRdb retrieved this table from immuneACCESS and kept in-frame rearrangements only. Not all clones are present; in checked studies, unresolved V genes account for under half, and no reason is known for the remainder. D and trimming come from the DNA, and the V and J calls and clone size come from that table. The table for this sample lists around 450,000 clones; 80% to 90% of them were counted only once. 1.7% of the sample rests with the top ten.

The chain employs TRBV7-2 and TRBJ1-1; the central 10 bases match TRBD1. The sequencing here drew on peripheral blood, taken in a trial of Ad26.COV2.S vaccine versus placebo. The TCR originated in a person between 18 and 65 years old who received the Ad26.COV2.S COVID-19 vaccine or a placebo. The CDR3 protein: CASSLPGQGFTEAFF. The bases read TGTGCCAGCAGCTTACCGGGACAGGGGTTCACTGAAGCTTTCTTT. With all but the CDR3 taken from the reference TRBV7-2 and TRBJ1-1 genes, the full variable domain is: GAGVSQSPSNKVTEKGKDVELRCDPISGHTALYWYRQSLGQGLEFLIYFQGNSAPDKSGLPSDRFSAERTGGSVSTLTIQRTQQEDSAVYLCASSLPGQGFTEAFFGQGTRLTVV.